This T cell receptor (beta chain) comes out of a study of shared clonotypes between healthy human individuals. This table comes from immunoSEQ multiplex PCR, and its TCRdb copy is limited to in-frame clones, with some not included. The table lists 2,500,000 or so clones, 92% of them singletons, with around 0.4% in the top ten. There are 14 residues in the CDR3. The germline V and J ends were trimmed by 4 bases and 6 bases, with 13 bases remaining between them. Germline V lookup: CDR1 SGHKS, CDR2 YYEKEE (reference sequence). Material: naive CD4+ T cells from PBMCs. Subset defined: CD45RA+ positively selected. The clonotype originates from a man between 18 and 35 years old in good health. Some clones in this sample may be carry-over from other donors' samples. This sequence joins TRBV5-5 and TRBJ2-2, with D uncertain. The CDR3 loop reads CASSPSPLAGELFF. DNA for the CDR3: TGTGCCAGCAGCCCCTCCCCATTGGCCGGGGAGCTGTTTTTT.